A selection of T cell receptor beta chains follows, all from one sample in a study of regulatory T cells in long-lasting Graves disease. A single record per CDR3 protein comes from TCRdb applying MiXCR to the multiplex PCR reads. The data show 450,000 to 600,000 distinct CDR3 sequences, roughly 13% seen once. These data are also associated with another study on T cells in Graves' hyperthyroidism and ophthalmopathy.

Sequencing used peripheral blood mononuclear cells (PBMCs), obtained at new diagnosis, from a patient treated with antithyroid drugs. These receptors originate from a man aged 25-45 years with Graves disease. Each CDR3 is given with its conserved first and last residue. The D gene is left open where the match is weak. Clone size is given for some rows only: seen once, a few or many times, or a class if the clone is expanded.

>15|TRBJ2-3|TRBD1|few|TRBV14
TGTGCCAGCAGCCCCATAAGGCAGGGGGCAGATACGCAGTATTTT
CASSPIRQGADTQYF
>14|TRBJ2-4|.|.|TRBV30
TGTGCCTGGAGTGTGGGGCGGCCCCTAGACATTCAGTACTTC
CAWSVGRPLDIQYF
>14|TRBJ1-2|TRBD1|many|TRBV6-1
TGTGCCAGCAGGGAGACAGGGGGCGCCTCTGGCTACACCTTC
CASRETGGASGYTF
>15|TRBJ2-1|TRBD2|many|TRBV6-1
TGTGCCAGCAGTGGCAGACTAGCTGATTACAATGAGCAGTTCTTC
CASSGRLADYNEQFF
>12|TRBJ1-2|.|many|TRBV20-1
TGCAGTGGGTCAGACCCGAACTATGGCTACACCTTC
CSGSDPNYGYTF
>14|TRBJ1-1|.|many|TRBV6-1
TGTGCCAGCAGTGACCACCCCCAGACAGCTGAAGCTTTCTTT
CASSDHPQTAEAFF
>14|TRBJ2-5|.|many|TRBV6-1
TGTGCCAGCAGGGGAGAGGGGCCTCAAGAGACCCAGTACTTC
CASRGEGPQETQYF
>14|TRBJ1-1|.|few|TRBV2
TGTGCCAGCAGGAAGGACGGGGATGGCACTGAAGCTTTCTTT
CASRKDGDGTEAFF
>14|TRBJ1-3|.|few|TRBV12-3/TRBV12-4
TGTGCCAGCGTGTACAGGTTCTCTGGAAACACCATATATTTT
CASVYRFSGNTIYF
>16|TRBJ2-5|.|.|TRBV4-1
TGCGCCAGCAGCCAAGATTGGGGCAGCCTACAAGAGACCCAGTACTTC
CASSQDWGSLQETQYF
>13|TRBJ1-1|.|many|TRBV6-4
TGTGCCAGCAGTGACGGTCGAGGTACTGAAGCTTTCTTT
CASSDGRGTEAFF
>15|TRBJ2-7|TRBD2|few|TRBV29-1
TGCAGCGTTGATAGACCGGGAGGGGTAGCGTACGAGCAGTACTTC
CSVDRPGGVAYEQYF
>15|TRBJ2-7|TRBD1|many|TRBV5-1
TGCGCCAGCAGGGGGGGACAGGGGGCAACCTACGAGCAGTACTTC
CASRGGQGATYEQYF
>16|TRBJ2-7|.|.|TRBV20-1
TGCAGTGCTAGAGACGTAGGCCGGGACCACCACTACGAGCAGTACTTC
CSARDVGRDHHYEQYF
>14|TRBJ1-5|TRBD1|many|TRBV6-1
TGTGCCAGCACCCAGGGGGGTTCAGGACAGCCCCAGCATTTT
CASTQGGSGQPQHF
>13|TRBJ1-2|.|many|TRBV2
TGTGCCAGCAGTCAGGACTCGGGAGGTGGCTACACCTTC
CASSQDSGGGYTF
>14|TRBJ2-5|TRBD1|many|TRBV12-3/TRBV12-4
TGTGCCAGCAGTTTAAGGGACAGCAAAGAGACCCAGTACTTC
CASSLRDSKETQYF
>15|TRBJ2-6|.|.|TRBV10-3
TGTGCCAGCACAGCCTACGGACCGGGGGCCAACGTCCTGACTTTC
CASTAYGPGANVLTF
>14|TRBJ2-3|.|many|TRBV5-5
TGTGCCAGCAGCTTACTCGGGATCTCAGATACGCAGTATTTT
CASSLLGISDTQYF
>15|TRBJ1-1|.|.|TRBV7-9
TGTGCCAGCAGCTTATTGGGGGGCATAAGCACTGAAGCTTTCTTT
CASSLLGGISTEAFF
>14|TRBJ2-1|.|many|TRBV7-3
TGTGCCAGCAGCTTAACTAGCGACTGGGATGAGCAGTTCTTC
CASSLTSDWDEQFF
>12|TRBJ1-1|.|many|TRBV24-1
TGTGCCACCAGTAGCAGGAGCACTGAAGCTTTCTTT
CATSSRSTEAFF
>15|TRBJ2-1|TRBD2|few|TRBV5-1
TGCGCCAGCAGATACGGGGGGGGGATGGCCAATGAGCAGTTCTTC
CASRYGGGMANEQFF
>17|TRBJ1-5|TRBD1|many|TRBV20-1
TGCAGTGCTAGAGATCGTGACAGGGCGGGAAGGAATCAGCCCCAGCATTTT
CSARDRDRAGRNQPQHF
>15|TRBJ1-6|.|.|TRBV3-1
TGTGCCAGCAGCCCGTCCCCGGACTATAATTCACCCCTCCACTTT
CASSPSPDYNSPLHF
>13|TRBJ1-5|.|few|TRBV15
TGTGCCACCAGCAGCCAGGGGTATCAGCCCCAGCATTTT
CATSSQGYQPQHF
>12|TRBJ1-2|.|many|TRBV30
TGTGCCTGGACTTACGCGGGCGGAATCTACACCTTC
CAWTYAGGIYTF
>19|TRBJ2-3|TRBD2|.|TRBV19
TGTGCCAGTAGTCCAGCAGCCGGGGGGACGGGAGCGTGGACAGATACGCAGTATTTT
CASSPAAGGTGAWTDTQYF
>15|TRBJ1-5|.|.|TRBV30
TGTGCCTGGAGTCCCCGGCCGGGAAGCAATCAGCCCCAGCATTTT
CAWSPRPGSNQPQHF
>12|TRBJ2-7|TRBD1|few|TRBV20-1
TGCAGTGCTAGTAGACAGGGAAACGAGCAGTACTTC
CSASRQGNEQYF
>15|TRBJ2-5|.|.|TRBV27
TGTGCCAGCAGCCGAAAACGGGGAAACCAAGAGACCCAGTACTTC
CASSRKRGNQETQYF
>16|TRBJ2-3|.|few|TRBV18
TGTGCCAGCTCACCAGAGTATGGCGAGCAGACAGATACGCAGTATTTT
CASSPEYGEQTDTQYF
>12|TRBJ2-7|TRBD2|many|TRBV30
TGTGCCTGGACCCGAACTAGCGGGCCCCCCCACTTC
CAWTRTSGPPHF
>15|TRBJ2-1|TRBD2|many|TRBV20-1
TGCAGTGCTAGAGATATCACTAGCGGGAGGGGCGAGCAGTTCTTC
CSARDITSGRGEQFF
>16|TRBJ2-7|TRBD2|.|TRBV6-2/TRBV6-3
TGTGCCAGCAGTGAAGAGCTAGCGGGAGGGACCTACGAGCAGTACTTC
CASSEELAGGTYEQYF
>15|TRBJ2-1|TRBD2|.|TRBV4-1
TGCGCCAGCAGCGAGACTAGCGGGAGGGCCTTTGAGCAGTTCTTC
CASSETSGRAFEQFF
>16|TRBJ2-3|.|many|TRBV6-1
TGTGCCAGCACCGATCCGGGACGGCCAGCGAGAGGGAGGCAGTATTTT
CASTDPGRPARGRQYF